This entry lists 13 T cell receptor beta chains sequenced from one sample in a study of T cells in Graves' hyperthyroidism and ophthalmopathy. It was RNA transcripts that yielded the amplified TCR beta CDR3 regions. During a first-round RT-PCR of the TCR CDR3, the HTBI primer set was used. Using its own MiXCR run on the multiplex PCR reads, TCRdb lists one record per CDR3 protein. The repertoire consists of roughly 510,000 distinct CDR3 sequences, with 46% occurring once and the leading ten covering 44%. The sample was peripheral blood or thyroid tissue (not recorded which). The receptor set was obtained from an adult woman with Graves' disease, either hyperthyroidism or ophthalmopathy (not recorded which).

The gene calls are TRBV25-1 and TRBJ2-7; D possibly corresponds to TRBD2 (5 bases). Germline values: CDR1 MGHDK, CDR2 SYGVNS. This CDR3 region has 14 residues. V was shortened by 1 base and J by 3 bases, with 10 bases between the two germline ends. The CDR3: CASSEFPGFYEQYF. The CDR3 DNA sequence: TGTGCCAGCAGTGAATTTCCGGGGTTCTACGAGCAGTACTTC.

This clonotype turned up a few times. The rearrangement uses TRBV20-1 and TRBJ1-4; maybe TRBD1 (5 bases). The germline V and J ends were trimmed by 3 bases and 10 bases, with 15 bases remaining between them. The CDR3 is 13 amino acids. The germline V gene has CDR1 DFQATT and CDR2 SNEGSKA (reference sequence). CDR3 in DNA: TGCAGTGCTAGCGCGGGGGGATCTGGAAAACTGTTTTTT. Its protein is CSASAGGSGKLFF.

This chain uses TRBV25-1 with TRBJ2-5; 8 bases line up with TRBD2. This CDR3 has 15 residues. The V segment lost 3 bases and the J segment 2 bases; nucleotides outside the gene matches: 5. The germline V gene has CDR1 MGHDK and CDR2 SYGVNS. The CDR3 is CASSEAGGRQETQYF. The CDR3, as DNA: TGTGCCAGCAGTGAGGCGGGAGGACGGCAAGAGACCCAGTACTTC. The full variable domain, completed using reference TRBV25-1 and TRBJ2-5, is EADIYQTPRYLVIGTGKKITLECSQTMGHDKMYWYQQDPGMELHLIHYSYGVNSTEKGDLSSESTVSRIRTEHFPLTLESARPSHTSQYLCASSEAGGRQETQYFGPGTRLLVL.

The chain couples TRBV10-2 to TRBJ2-7, with D hard to call. Germline V gives CDR1 WSHSY, CDR2 SAAADI. There are 13 residues in the CDR3. Trimming took off 5 bases at V and 1 base at J, with 9 bases between the two ends. The CDR3 sequence: CASSSVRSYEQYF. As DNA, the CDR3 is TGCGCCAGCAGTAGCGTACGATCCTACGAGCAGTACTTC.

At least ten counts were recorded for this clonotype. The V gene is TRBV20-1, the J gene TRBJ1-5; D perhaps matches TRBD1 (6 bases). This CDR3 contains 13 residues. CDR1 is DFQATT, CDR2 SNEGSKA, per germline (reference sequence). V was shortened by 1 base and J by 10 bases, with 14 bases between the two germline ends. CDR3 sequence reads: CSARGEGGAPQHF. The CDR3 DNA sequence: TGCAGTGCTAGAGGAGAAGGGGGGGCACCCCAGCATTTT.

This clonotype was counted a few times. V gene TRBV28 combines with J gene TRBJ1-2; D not certain. V gave up 8 bases and J gave up 6 bases, with 19 bases separating them. CDR1 is MDHEN and CDR2 is SYDVKM in the germline V gene. The CDR3 has 14 residues. CDR3 sequence (DNA): TGTGCCAGCGGCCCCCCTGACACCGAAAATGGCTACACCTTC. Residues: CASGPPDTENGYTF.

The chain is built from TRBV10-3 and TRBJ2-6; 7 bases fit TRBD1. V trimming: 8 bases; J trimming: 1 base; junction bases outside the gene matches: 8. Germline V lookup: CDR1 ENHRY, CDR2 SYGVKD. There are 16 residues in the CDR3. The CDR3 spells CAIGRDSTSGANVLTF. The CDR3 bases are TGTGCCATCGGCAGGGACAGTACTTCTGGGGCCAACGTCCTGACTTTC.

This clonotype was found many times. V gene TRBV24-1 combines with J gene TRBJ1-1; D is unclear. CDR3 length equals 13 residues. Germline CDR1 KGHDR, CDR2 SFDVKD. V was pared by 4 bases and J by 8 bases, with 13 bases between. The CDR3 sequence: CATSDPYRAEAFF. The DNA for the CDR3 is TGTGCCACCAGTGACCCATACAGAGCCGAAGCTTTCTTT.

This rearrangement joins TRBV15 to TRBJ1-5; D not resolved. Trimming left V 4 bases short and J 0 bases short, with 13 bases between. Germline assignment: CDR1 LNHNV and CDR2 YYDKDF (reference sequence). The CDR3 totals 16 residues. The CDR3 DNA reads TGTGCCACCAGCATAATTGTCGGAGGTAGCAATCAGCCCCAGCATTTT. It codes for CATSIIVGGSNQPQHF.

A remark on this clonotype: This may be a read error: a much more frequent sequence differs by one nucleotide. Since no conserved phenylalanine or tryptophan closes the CDR3, a read error is the likely cause. The V call is TRBV29-1, the J call TRBJ2-2, with D perhaps matching TRBD1 (5 bases). V lost 4 bases, J lost 6 bases, and 15 bases lay in between. Germline lookup yields CDR1 SQVTM and CDR2 ANQGSEA. This CDR3 region has 14 residues. CDR3 in amino acids: CSVAYRSQPGELFL. DNA of the CDR3: TGCAGCGTTGCTTACAGGTCTCAACCCGGGGAGCTGTTTCTT.

As to this clonotype: A junction end diverges from the germline sequence, so it may reflect a read error. The genes are TRBV7-9 and TRBJ1-4, with D maybe TRBD1 (5 bases). The germline gives CDR1 SEHNR, CDR2 FQNEAQ (reference sequence). The CDR3 consists of 13 residues. CDR3 protein: CASREGGNEKLFF. The DNA for the CDR3 is TGCGCCAGCAGGGAGGGAGGGAATGAAAAACTGTTTTTT.

The rearrangement joins TRBV15 to TRBJ1-5, with TRBD1 matching 8 bases. The ends lost 4 bases at V and 5 bases at J; junction bases unmatched: 4. The CDR3 totals 14 residues. Germline loops: CDR1 LNHNV, CDR2 YYDKDF (reference sequence). In DNA, the CDR3 is TGTGCCACCAGCAAGAACAGGGGGGATCAGCCCCAGCATTTT. Encoded protein: CATSKNRGDQPQHF.

The V call is TRBV5-1, the J call TRBJ2-7; TRBD1 might be the D (6 bases). CDR3 length: 16 amino acids. Germline-derived CDR1 and CDR2 are SGHRS and YFSETQ. The V and J ends lost 0 bases and 2 bases respectively, with 15 bases between them. CDR3 loop: CASSLAVRDTPYEQYF. CDR3 nucleotide sequence: TGCGCCAGCAGCTTGGCCGTCAGGGACACCCCCTACGAGCAGTACTTC.